A single sample gave rise to the 28 T cell receptor beta chains below, sequenced in a study of T cells in Graves' hyperthyroidism and ophthalmopathy. From RNA transcripts, TCR beta CDR3 regions were amplified. First-round RT-PCR with HTBI primers amplified the TCR CDR3 region. TCRdb re-derived calls from the multiplex PCR reads in MiXCR, one entry per CDR3 protein. Found here are 200,000 to 250,000 distinct CDR3 sequences, around 16% of them singletons; the top ten hold about 48%. The sequencing sample was made of blood. The receptors shown here come from a man aged 35 to 55 with Graves' hyperthyroidism.

This clonotype appeared many times. The V gene is TRBV7-9, the J gene TRBJ2-5; no firm D call. Germline V gene lookup returns CDR1 SEHNR and CDR2 FQNEAQ (reference sequence). The CDR3 is 14 residues long. V was clipped by 1 base and J by 5 bases, with 11 bases between them. The CDR3 sequence: CASSLGNTRETQYF. DNA of the CDR3: TGTGCCAGCAGCTTAGGGAACACTCGTGAGACCCAGTACTTC. The full variable domain, its missing parts supplied by reference TRBV7-9 and TRBJ2-5, is DTGVSQNPRHKITKRGQNVTFRCDPISEHNRLYWYRQTLGQGPEFLTYFQNEAQLEKSRLLSDRFSAERPKGSFSTLEIQRTEQGDSAMYLCASSLGNTRETQYFGPGTRLLVL.

This sequence joins TRBV10-2 and TRBJ1-1, with D possibly being TRBD1 (5 bases). Trimming removed 3 bases at V and 1 base at J, with 21 bases between. The CDR3 totals 18 residues. Germline CDR1 and CDR2: WSHSY and SAAADI. The CDR3 nucleotides are TGCGCCAGCAGTGACCAGAACCGACAGAAAAAAGGGAACACTGAAGCTTTCTTT. Encoded protein: CASSDQNRQKKGNTEAFF.

The chain recombines TRBV5-1 with TRBJ2-3, with 8 bases lining up with TRBD1. The CDR3 has 14 amino acids. Germline values: CDR1 SGHRS, CDR2 YFSETQ. V trimming: 4 bases; J trimming: 6 bases; junction bases outside the gene matches: 7. The CDR3 is CASSLGTGVDTQYF. DNA for the CDR3: TGCGCCAGCAGCCTCGGGACAGGAGTGGATACGCAGTATTTT.

The J gene is TRBJ2-2, the V gene TRBV12-3 or TRBV12-4; TRBD2 agrees at 7 bases. Losses at the gene ends were 5 bases for V and 1 base for J; bases not matched to a gene: 1. This CDR3 is 14 amino acids long. DNA of the CDR3: TGTGCCAGCAGTCCTAGCGGGAACACCGGGGAGCTGTTTTTT. Amino acids: CASSPSGNTGELFF.

The CDR3: CASSPNRAANYGYTF. The CDR3 nucleotides read TGTGCCAGCAGCCCGAACAGAGCAGCTAACTATGGCTACACCTTC. This sequence joins TRBV3-1 and TRBJ1-2; D unclear. This CDR3 is 15 amino acids long. Trimming pared 4 bases from V and 0 bases from J, leaving 12 bases between. CDR1 LGHDT and CDR2 YNNKEL come from the germline V gene (reference sequence).

This clonotype was seen many times. This chain joins TRBV7-9 and TRBJ2-7; tentatively, D is TRBD1 (6 bases). Germline CDR1 and CDR2: SEHNR and FQNEAQ (reference sequence). V was cut by 5 bases and J by 5 bases, with 13 bases left in between. The CDR3 covers 13 residues. CDR3 loop: CASSPTGNHEQYF. The CDR3 coding sequence is TGTGCCAGCAGCCCTACAGGGAACCACGAGCAGTACTTC.

The rearrangement joins TRBV7-2 to TRBJ2-1; 13 positions match TRBD2. The CDR3 has 16 residues. Germline CDR1 reads SGHTA; CDR2 reads FQGNSA. Trimming took 1 base from V and 6 from J; bases not matched to a gene: 3. In DNA form, the CDR3 reads TGTGCCAGCAGCTTAGACGGGACTAGCGGGACCAATGAGCAGTTCTTC. Amino acids: CASSLDGTSGTNEQFF.

This clonotype has a count of ten or more. This chain links TRBV11-2 with TRBJ2-7, with TRBD1 as a possible D gene (6 bases). This CDR3 region has 13 residues. Trimming shortened V by 1 base and J by 6 bases, and 10 bases separated the two germline ends. Germline CDR1 reads SGHAT; CDR2 reads FQNNGV. CDR3 amino acids: CASSLGEGVEQYF. The CDR3 nucleotides are TGTGCCAGCAGCTTAGGTGAGGGGGTCGAGCAGTACTTC.

At least ten counts were recorded for this clonotype. This chain connects TRBV7-9 to TRBJ2-1; maybe TRBD2 (11 bases). CDR1 is SEHNR and CDR2 is FQNEAQ in the germline V gene (reference sequence). Trimming pared 1 base from V and 8 bases from J, leaving 33 bases between. The CDR3 is made up of 21 amino acids. This CDR3 is CASSLVYGTGVLTSGDDEQFF. CDR3 nucleotide sequence: TGTGCCAGCAGCTTAGTATATGGGACAGGGGTCTTGACTAGCGGGGACGATGAGCAGTTCTTC.

V usage is TRBV5-1 and J usage is TRBJ2-3; 9 nucleotides agree with TRBD2. The CDR3 is 16 residues long. V trimming: 5 bases; J trimming: 5 bases; junction bases outside the gene matches: 12. Germline CDR1 reads SGHRS; CDR2 reads YFSETQ. The CDR3 sequence: CASSLEPLAGQDTQYF. CDR3 nucleotide sequence: TGCGCCAGCAGTCTGGAGCCCCTAGCGGGGCAAGATACGCAGTATTTT.

This clonotype was recorded at least ten times. The V gene is TRBV30, the J gene TRBJ1-5; 8 positions agree with TRBD1. With V trimmed by 3 bases and J by 7 bases, 5 bases remained unmatched. In germline, CDR1 is GTSNPN, CDR2 SVGIG (reference sequence). CDR3 length equals 13 residues. In DNA form, the CDR3 reads TGTGCCTGGAGCGGACAGGGTAGCCAGCCCCAGCATTTT. Protein: CAWSGQGSQPQHF.

The chain is built from TRBV18 and TRBJ2-5; 12 bases map to TRBD1. With V trimmed by 2 bases and J by 4 bases, 5 bases remained unmatched. CDR1 is KGHSH and CDR2 is LQKENI in the germline V gene. There are 16 residues in the CDR3. The CDR3 protein is CASSPTGQGARETQYF. For the CDR3, the DNA is TGTGCCAGCTCACCAACGGGACAGGGGGCACGAGAGACCCAGTACTTC.

This clonotype was counted many times. The chain uses TRBV29-1 and TRBJ1-1; D call uncertain. This CDR3 has 12 amino acids. Trimming cost V 5 bases and J 1 base, with 8 bases left between them. Germline assignment: CDR1 SQVTM and CDR2 ANQGSEA. The CDR3 coding sequence is TGCAGCGTTATACAGTCGAACACTGAAGCTTTCTTT. This codes for CSVIQSNTEAFF. Supplemented by reference TRBV29-1 and TRBJ1-1, the full variable domain reads SAVISQKPSRDICQRGTSLTIQCQVDSQVTMMFWYRQQPGQSLTLIATANQGSEATYESGFVIDKFPISRPNLTFSTLTVSNMSPEDSSIYLCSVIQSNTEAFFGQGTRLTVV.

At least ten counts were recorded for this clonotype. The rearrangement uses TRBV20-1 and TRBJ1-6, with D uncertain. CDR3 length equals 12 residues. Trimming removed 1 base at V and 7 bases at J, with 5 bases between. Germline lookup yields CDR1 DFQATT and CDR2 SNEGSKA (reference sequence). The CDR3 region has the DNA TGCAGTGCTAGAGGCGGCAATTCACCCCTCCACTTT. Protein sequence: CSARGGNSPLHF.

This clonotype was recorded only once. The chain employs TRBV20-1 and TRBJ1-2; the D gene is possibly TRBD1 (6 bases). Germline V CDR1 and CDR2: DFQATT, SNEGSKA (reference sequence). The V end was cut by 6 bases, the J end by 3 bases, with 17 bases between. The CDR3 has 14 amino acids. DNA for the CDR3: TGCAGTGCGCCCGGAGACAGGCCGCACTATGGCTACACCTTC. Protein sequence: CSAPGDRPHYGYTF.

This clonotype was seen at least ten times. This chain joins TRBV2 and TRBJ2-5, with a tentative D call TRBD2 (5 bases). CDR1 SNHLY and CDR2 FYNNEI come from the germline V gene. This CDR3 comprises 13 residues. The germline V and J ends were trimmed by 2 bases and 4 bases, with 8 bases remaining between them. CDR3 protein: CASSELAAETQYF. CDR3 bases: TGTGCCAGCAGTGAACTAGCAGCAGAGACCCAGTACTTC.

This clonotype occurred many times. The genes are TRBV11-1 and TRBJ1-1; D is unclear. Trimming stripped 4 bases from V and 1 base from J, with 7 bases between. Germline V lookup: CDR1 SGHAT, CDR2 FQDESV (reference sequence). The CDR3 extends over 13 amino acids. The CDR3 DNA follows: TGTGCCAGCAGCTCTAGGACGAACACTGAAGCTTTCTTT. The encoded protein is CASSSRTNTEAFF.

This clonotype was detected ten times or more. This chain joins TRBV29-1 and TRBJ2-5; D is tentatively TRBD1 or TRBD2 (5 bases each). The V and J ends lost 1 base and 1 base respectively, with 10 bases between them. This CDR3 has 14 amino acids. Germline CDR1 and CDR2: SQVTM and ANQGSEA. The CDR3 nucleotides read TGCAGCGTTGAAGTGTTCGGGGCCCAAGAGACCCAGTACTTC. As protein: CSVEVFGAQETQYF.

The CDR3 sequence is CAISGLLAGDRDEQYF. In nucleotides, the CDR3 is TGTGCCATCAGTGGTTTACTAGCGGGCGATCGGGACGAGCAGTACTTC. V usage is TRBV10-3 and J usage is TRBJ2-7; the match to TRBD2 covers 9 bases. Per the germline V gene, CDR1 is ENHRY and CDR2 is SYGVKD. The CDR3 has 16 residues. After removal of 4 bases from V and 5 bases from J, the junction contained 12 bases not matched to a gene.

This clonotype was counted ten times or more. The chain combines TRBV5-1 with TRBJ2-7, with 9 bases identical to TRBD1. This CDR3 has 16 residues. Germline loops: CDR1 SGHRS, CDR2 YFSETQ. With 0 bases clipped from V and 3 bases from J, the junction kept 7 bases outside the gene matches. The CDR3 nucleotides are TGCGCCAGCAGCTTGGGCCACCCGACAGGGGGCTACGAGCAGTACTTC. Translating it yields CASSLGHPTGGYEQYF. Full variable domain (missing parts from reference TRBV5-1 and TRBJ2-7): KAGVTQTPRYLIKTRGQQVTLSCSPISGHRSVSWYQQTPGQGLQFLFEYFSETQRNKGNFPGRFSGRQFSNSRSEMNVSTLELGDSALYLCASSLGHPTGGYEQYFGPGTRLTVT.

This clonotype was seen repeatedly, ten times or more. The gene calls are TRBV28 and TRBJ1-1; no reliable D call. The CDR3 totals 13 residues. Germline CDR1 reads MDHEN; CDR2 reads SYDVKM. With 5 bases removed from V and 0 bases from J, the gap between germline ends came to 7 bases. CDR3 protein: CASSPTMNTEAFF. The CDR3 coding sequence is TGTGCCAGCAGTCCCACTATGAACACTGAAGCTTTCTTT.

CDR3 sequence: CASSNLGSGNTIYF. The DNA for the CDR3 is TGTGCCAGCAGCAACCTAGGATCTGGAAACACCATATATTTT. The V gene is TRBV12-3 or TRBV12-4, the J gene TRBJ1-3; D is undetermined. The CDR3 runs to 14 residues. The V end lost 6 bases, the J end lost 1 base, and 10 bases lay between the germline ends.

As DNA, the CDR3 is TGCAGCGTTTACGGGACTAGCGAGGGTCTTCGTACGCAGTATTTT. This sequence encodes CSVYGTSEGLRTQYF. The rearrangement links TRBV29-1 to TRBJ2-3; TRBD2 agrees at 10 bases. Germline values: CDR1 SQVTM, CDR2 ANQGSEA. The CDR3 spans 15 residues. V gave up 5 bases and J gave up 8 bases; unmatched junction bases: 13.

The chain employs TRBV28 and TRBJ1-6, with 11 bases lining up with TRBD1. Germline CDR1 MDHEN, CDR2 SYDVKM. Trimming removed 2 bases from V and 9 bases from J; junction bases left unmatched: 6. This CDR3 region has 16 residues. The CDR3 DNA reads TGTGCCAGCAGTTTACGTCCCGGGACAGGGGGTTCACCCCTCCACTTT. It encodes CASSLRPGTGGSPLHF.

The chain recombines TRBV5-1 with TRBJ1-4, with D maybe TRBD1 (5 bases). The CDR3 contains 15 residues. The V gene lost 6 bases and the J gene lost 8 bases, with 20 bases spanning the gap. From germline, CDR1 is SGHRS and CDR2 YFSETQ. This chain's CDR3 is CASTGGSGHTEKLFF. CDR3 DNA sequence: TGCGCCAGCACCGGTGGTTCAGGGCATACCGAAAAACTGTTTTTT. Together with reference TRBV5-1 and TRBJ1-4, the CDR3 gives the full variable domain: KAGVTQTPRYLIKTRGQQVTLSCSPISGHRSVSWYQQTPGQGLQFLFEYFSETQRNKGNFPGRFSGRQFSNSRSEMNVSTLELGDSALYLCASTGGSGHTEKLFFGSGTQLSVL.

There are many counts of this clonotype. The chain is built from TRBV3-1 and TRBJ2-3, with unresolved D. The V gene's germline CDR1 is LGHDT and CDR2 YNNKEL (reference sequence). The V gene lost 1 base and the J gene lost 0 bases, with 11 bases spanning the gap. This CDR3 region has 16 residues. The CDR3 sequence: CASSQGLSVSTDTQYF. In DNA form, the CDR3 reads TGTGCCAGCAGCCAAGGTTTGTCTGTCAGCACAGATACGCAGTATTTT.

The chain combines TRBV6-1 with TRBJ1-2; perhaps TRBD1 as D (6 bases). This CDR3 has 13 amino acids. Germline V gives CDR1 MNHNS, CDR2 SASEGT. V lost 6 bases and J 6 bases, leaving 14 bases between the germline ends. DNA for the CDR3: TGTGCCAGCAGGGAACCGACAGGACATGGCTACACCTTC. This codes for CASREPTGHGYTF.

This chain links TRBV7-2 with TRBJ1-3; D might be TRBD1 (5 bases). The germline V gene has CDR1 SGHTA and CDR2 FQGNSA. Deletions cut 4 bases from V and 7 bases from J, with 14 bases between. This CDR3 region has 14 residues. DNA for the CDR3: TGTGCCAGCAGCTCAAGACGCGAGGGGAACACCATATATTTT. Its translation is CASSSRREGNTIYF.